This TCR beta chain was documented in a study of T cell repertoires in cytomegalovirus infection. The overall study: It was the public TCR beta signatures that indicated both CMV infection and matching HLA type. Points from the study as a whole: The cumulative frequency of public TCR beta families distinguished individuals who carried CMV together with the relevant HLA.

TCRdb passed the reads through MiXCR, listing each CDR3 protein once. The table has roughly 320,000 distinct CDR3 sequences, approximately 8.9% seen once; the top ten hold around 2.4%. This clonotype was recorded at least ten times. The antigen is undetermined. CDR1 is SGHTA and CDR2 is FQGNSA in the germline V gene. The CDR3 extends over 12 amino acids. The V end lost 2 bases, the J end lost 7 bases, and 8 bases lay between the germline ends. The sample consisted of PBMCs. The gene calls are TRBV7-2 and TRBJ1-2; no clear D. The clonotype originates from a human donor in good health (CMV status not recorded). Some clones in this sample may be carry-over from other donors' samples. CDR3 in DNA: TGTGCCAGCAGCTTAACCAGAGGTGGCTACACCTTC. Encoded protein: CASSLTRGGYTF.